The clone carrying this T cell receptor beta chain has only a few counts. The antigen is not known. The CDR3 contains 15 residues. Germline V lookup: CDR1 SGHTA, CDR2 FQGNSA. V lost 6 bases, J lost 6 bases, and 10 bases stayed unmatched. The entry originates in a study of T-cell memory formation after mild COVID-19. Findings and caveats of the study: Contracting clones, day 15 to 85, had balanced CD4/CD8, and later expanders favored CD4+.

TCRdb used MiXCR to reprocess the 5' RACE reads, holding one entry per CDR3 protein. Found here are roughly 600,000 distinct CDR3 sequences, about a sixth of them singletons; the top ten hold around 12%. The chain recombines TRBV7-2 with TRBJ2-1, with TRBD2 matching over 8 bases. The sequence came from an adult woman who had mild COVID-19 (a few samples of this study predate the infection). Cell type and time point are not known. Sequencing used PBMCs or a T cell subset sorted from them (not recorded which). DNA for the CDR3: TGTGCCAGCAGTCTAAAAGCGGGAGTCCTCAATGAGCAGTTCTTC. Protein: CASSLKAGVLNEQFF.